This record concerns one TCR beta chain sequence. Antigen: not known. Assay used: immunoSEQ multiplex PCR; TCRdb lists only in-frame clones, some missing. The table lists 55,000 to 75,000 clones, 87% of them singletons, with approximately 1.2% in the top ten. This record comes from a study of OX40 agonist ivuxolimab in advanced cancers. At the level of the study: The patients' treatment was ivuxolimab, an agonistic anti-OX40 (CD134) antibody. Study results and limitations: CD8+ T cells were the subset that, on average, had more expanded clones than CD4+.

Patients with a history of autoimmune disease or on systemic immunosuppression were excluded. Sampling of blood occurred at baseline, cycle 4 day 1, and cycle 7 day 1. The sample in question was CD4+ or CD8+ T cells sorted from blood, obtained in a trial of the OX40 agonist ivuxolimab. The origin of this receptor is an adult with an advanced solid tumor such as melanoma, head and neck, liver or kidney cancer.

The CDR3 here is CASSPGVGISSAFF. The CDR3 region has the DNA TGTGCCAGCAGCCCCGGGGTCGGGATATCGTCAGCTTTCTTT. This rearrangement joins TRBV7-9 to TRBJ1-1; no definite D call. CDR1 SEHNR and CDR2 FQNEAQ come from the germline V gene (reference sequence). V was clipped by 5 bases and J by 10 bases, with 20 bases between them. The CDR3 extends over 14 amino acids.